Below are 9 T cell receptor beta chains sequenced from a single sample in a study of graft-versus-host responses after intestinal transplantation. The data were produced by immunoSEQ multiplex PCR, yet TCRdb's version contains in-frame clones alone and is incomplete. The table lists 55,000 to 75,000 clones, about 87% of them singletons, with less than 0.45% in the top ten. No cognate antigen is known for these TCRs. This material consisted of unstimulated CD4+ T cells sorted from spleen or lymph node cells, taken before transplant. The source of these receptors is a human donor who was the organ donor for an intestinal transplant.

CDR3 protein: CASSLAIGGTEAFF. In DNA form, the CDR3 reads TGTGCCAGCAGCTTGGCCATCGGGGGCACTGAAGCTTTCTTT. The rearrangement uses TRBV5-6 and TRBJ1-1, with TRBD1 as a possible D gene (5 bases). With 0 bases removed from V and 4 bases from J, the gap between germline ends came to 10 bases. CDR3 length: 14 amino acids. Germline V gene sequence: CDR1 SGHDT, CDR2 YYEEEE.

The chain links TRBV5-6 to TRBJ1-6; D gene uncertain. Germline CDR1 SGHDT, CDR2 YYEEEE. V lost 0 bases and J 10 bases, leaving 11 bases between the germline ends. The CDR3 sequence is 14 residues long. The chain's CDR3 is CASSLEQVKSPLHF. The CDR3 DNA reads TGTGCCAGCAGCTTGGAGCAGGTTAAATCACCCCTCCACTTT. The variable domain in full, completed from reference TRBV5-6 and TRBJ1-6, reads DAGVTQSPTHLIKTRGQQVTLRCSPKSGHDTVSWYQQALGQGPQFIFQYYEEEERQRGNFPDRFSGHQFPNYSSELNVNALLLGDSALYLCASSLEQVKSPLHFGNGTRLTVT.

This clone was recorded a few times. V is TRBV28 and J is TRBJ1-4; D may be TRBD1 (5 bases). The germline gives CDR1 MDHEN, CDR2 SYDVKM. V shed 4 bases and J shed 8 bases, with 17 bases lying between them. This CDR3 is built from 15 residues. CDR3 coding DNA: TGTGCCAGCAGTTCACCAGGGAATTTGTTAGAAAAACTGTTTTTT. Protein sequence: CASSSPGNLLEKLFF.

The sample holds a few counts of this clone. V is TRBV7-9 and J is TRBJ2-5; possibly TRBD2 for D (6 bases). Trimming left V 1 base short and J 4 bases short, with 16 bases between. Germline V gene lookup returns CDR1 SEHNR and CDR2 FQNEAQ (reference sequence). This CDR3 contains 16 residues. CDR3 sequence reads: CASSLGVGGEGETQYF. CDR3 coding DNA: TGTGCCAGCAGCTTAGGAGTCGGGGGAGAGGGAGAGACCCAGTACTTC.

This clone was detected only a few times. V is TRBV7-2 and J is TRBJ1-5; D is uncertain. The germline V and J ends were trimmed by 1 base and 4 bases, with 8 bases remaining between them. Germline values: CDR1 SGHTA, CDR2 FQGNSA. This CDR3 contains 14 residues. CDR3 DNA: TGTGCCAGCAGCTTAGGTGGCAGGAATCAGCCCCAGCATTTT. It is translated as CASSLGGRNQPQHF.

As DNA, the CDR3 is TGTGCCAGCAGTTACCGCTGGCAGGGGACTGAAGCTTTCTTT. This sequence encodes CASSYRWQGTEAFF. The chain recombines TRBV6-5 with TRBJ1-1; D possibly corresponds to TRBD1 (6 bases). Trimming shortened V by 2 bases and J by 5 bases, and 12 bases separated the two germline ends. CDR1 is MNHEY and CDR2 is SVGAGI in the germline V gene. The CDR3 has 14 residues.

This clone came up a few times. This chain links TRBV15 with TRBJ2-5; D call uncertain. V was pared by 0 bases and J by 2 bases, with 7 bases between. CDR3 length equals 14 residues. The germline V gene has CDR1 LNHNV and CDR2 YYDKDF (reference sequence). CDR3 region: CATSRDPSQETQYF. Here the CDR3 DNA reads TGTGCCACCAGCAGAGATCCGTCGCAAGAGACCCAGTACTTC.

The gene calls are TRBV6-4 and TRBJ1-1; weak D call: TRBD1 (5 bases). V was shortened by 5 bases and J by 11 bases, with 18 bases between the two germline ends. The CDR3 consists of 13 residues. The germline CDR1 and CDR2 sequences are MRHNA and SNTAGT. For the CDR3, the DNA is TGTGCCAGCAGTACGGCCGGGGGGGGATCGGCTTTCTTT. Translation: CASSTAGGGSAFF.

The chain carries TRBV27 and TRBJ1-5, with TRBD1 identical over 11 bases. CDR1 is MNHEY and CDR2 is SMNVEV in the germline V gene (reference sequence). The length of the CDR3 is 14 residues. Trimming cost V 6 bases and J 7 bases; bases outside gene matches: 5. The CDR3 sequence is CASSRTGGWQPQHF. DNA of the CDR3: TGTGCCAGCAGCCGGACAGGGGGCTGGCAGCCCCAGCATTTT.